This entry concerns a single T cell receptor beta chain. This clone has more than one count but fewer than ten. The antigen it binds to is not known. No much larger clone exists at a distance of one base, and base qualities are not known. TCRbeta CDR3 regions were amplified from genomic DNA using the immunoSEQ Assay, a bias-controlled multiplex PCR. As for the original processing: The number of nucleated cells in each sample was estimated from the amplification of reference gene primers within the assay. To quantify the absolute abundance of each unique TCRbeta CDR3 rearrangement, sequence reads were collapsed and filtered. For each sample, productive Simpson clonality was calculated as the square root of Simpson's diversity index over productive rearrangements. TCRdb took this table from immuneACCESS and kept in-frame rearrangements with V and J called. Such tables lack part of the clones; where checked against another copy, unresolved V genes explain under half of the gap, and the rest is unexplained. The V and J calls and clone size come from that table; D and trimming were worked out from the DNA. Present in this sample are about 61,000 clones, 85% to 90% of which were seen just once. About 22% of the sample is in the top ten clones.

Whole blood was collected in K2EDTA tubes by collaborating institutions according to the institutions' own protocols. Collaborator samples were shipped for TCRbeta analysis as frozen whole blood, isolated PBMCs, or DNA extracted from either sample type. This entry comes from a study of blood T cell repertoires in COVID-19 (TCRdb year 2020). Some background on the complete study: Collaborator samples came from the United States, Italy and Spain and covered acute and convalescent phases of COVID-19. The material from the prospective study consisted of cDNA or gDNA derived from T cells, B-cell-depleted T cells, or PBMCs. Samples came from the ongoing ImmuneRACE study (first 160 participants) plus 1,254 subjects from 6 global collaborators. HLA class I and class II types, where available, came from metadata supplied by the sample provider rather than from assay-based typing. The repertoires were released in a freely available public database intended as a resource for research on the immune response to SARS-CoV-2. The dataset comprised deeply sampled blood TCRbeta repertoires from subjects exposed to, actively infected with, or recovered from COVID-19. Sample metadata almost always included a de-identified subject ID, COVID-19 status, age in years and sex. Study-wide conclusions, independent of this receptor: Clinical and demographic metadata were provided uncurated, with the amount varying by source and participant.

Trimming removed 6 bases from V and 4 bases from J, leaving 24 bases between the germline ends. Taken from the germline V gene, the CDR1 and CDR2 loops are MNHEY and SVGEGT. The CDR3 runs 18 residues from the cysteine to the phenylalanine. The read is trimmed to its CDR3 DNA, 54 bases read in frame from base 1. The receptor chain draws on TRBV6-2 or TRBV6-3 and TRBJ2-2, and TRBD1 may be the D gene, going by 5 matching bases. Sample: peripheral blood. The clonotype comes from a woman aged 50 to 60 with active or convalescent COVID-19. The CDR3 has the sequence CASSTQALVTQGTGELFF. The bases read TGTGCCAGCAGCACCCAAGCTCTAGTGACCCAGGGCACCGGGGAGCTGTTTTTT.